The 31 T cell receptor beta chains listed next were all sequenced from one sample in a study of blood T cell repertoires in COVID-19. Produced via immunoSEQ multiplex PCR; TCRdb's table is partial and in-frame only. Of roughly 80,000 clones in the sample, roughly four fifths were seen once. Sequencing used peripheral blood. The receptors were sampled from a human donor in a cohort sampled during active COVID-19.

The chain links TRBV28 to TRBJ1-6; D gene unclear. Germline V gene sequence: CDR1 MDHEN, CDR2 SYDVKM. Trimming pared 4 bases from V and 10 bases from J, leaving 5 bases between. CDR3 length: 11 amino acids. CDR3 protein: CASSSHSPLHF. The DNA for the CDR3 is TGTGCCAGCAGTTCACACTCACCCCTCCACTTT.

The chain employs TRBV19 and TRBJ2-1, with TRBD1 matching over 7 bases. Germline CDR1 and CDR2: LNHDA and SQIVND (reference sequence). CDR3 length equals 17 residues. The J segment lost 5 bases and the V segment lost 3 bases, leaving 13 bases of the junction unmatched. The CDR3 sequence: CASSIPLPGQPDNEQFF. The CDR3 DNA follows: TGTGCCAGTAGTATCCCCCTCCCGGGACAGCCTGACAATGAGCAGTTCTTC. The complete variable domain, with remaining parts taken from reference TRBV19 and TRBJ2-1, reads DGGITQSPKYLFRKEGQNVTLSCEQNLNHDAMYWYRQDPGQGLRLIYYSQIVNDFQKGDIAEGYSVSREKKESFPLTVTSAQKNPTAFYLCASSIPLPGQPDNEQFFGPGTRLTVL.

In its sample, this clone was seen once. This sequence joins TRBV13 and TRBJ2-3; D possibly corresponds to TRBD1 (5 bases). The germline V gene encodes CDR1 PRHDT and CDR2 FYEKMQ (reference sequence). The V gene lost 4 bases and the J gene lost 2 bases, with 16 bases spanning the gap. The CDR3 loop spans 16 amino acids. CDR3 residues: CASSSKAGQNTDTQYF. CDR3 sequence (DNA): TGTGCCAGCAGCTCCAAGGCCGGACAAAACACAGATACGCAGTATTTT.

The V call is TRBV28, the J call TRBJ1-6; possible D gene TRBD1, 6 bases. The CDR3 spans 17 residues. V dropped 3 bases and J dropped 1 base, with 13 bases sitting between them. Germline assignment: CDR1 MDHEN and CDR2 SYDVKM. For the CDR3, the DNA is TGTGCCAGCAGTTTGGGCGGGGGCGGTTCCTATAATTCACCCCTCCACTTT. Its translation: CASSLGGGGSYNSPLHF.

The chain has TRBV4-2 and TRBJ1-6, with D perhaps matching TRBD1 (6 bases). The CDR3 consists of 21 residues. Trimming removed 0 bases from V and 0 bases from J, with 21 bases in between. The germline V gene encodes CDR1 LGHNA and CDR2 YNFKEQ. The CDR3 DNA sequence: TGTGCCAGCAGCCAAGATCGCTCCGGACAGCCTACGAGCTCCTATAATTCACCCCTCCACTTT. It is translated as CASSQDRSGQPTSSYNSPLHF.

This chain connects TRBV11-3 to TRBJ2-2; 8 bases are shared with TRBD1. Germline CDR1 and CDR2: SGHNT and YENEEA. The length of the CDR3 is 15 residues. The trim removed 5 bases at V and 4 bases at J, leaving 6 bases unmatched. The CDR3 spells CASSIQGASTGELFF. CDR3 sequence (DNA): TGTGCCAGCAGCATCCAGGGGGCCAGCACCGGGGAGCTGTTTTTT.

The rearrangement uses TRBV4-2 and TRBJ2-1, with 10 positions matching TRBD2. V shed 0 bases and J 6 bases; nucleotides not matched to a gene: 8. The CDR3 consists of 17 residues. Germline values: CDR1 LGHNA, CDR2 YNFKEQ. The CDR3 here is CASSQDSAGGLPNEQFF. CDR3 DNA: TGTGCCAGCAGCCAAGATTCAGCGGGGGGGCTCCCCAATGAGCAGTTCTTC.

This clone was seen only a few times. The rearrangement uses TRBV18 and TRBJ1-3; D is possibly TRBD1 (5 bases). CDR3 length: 14 amino acids. V lost 6 bases and J 2 bases, leaving 11 bases between the germline ends. Germline V gene sequence: CDR1 KGHSH, CDR2 LQKENI. In DNA, the CDR3 is TGTGCCAGCTCCGGCGGGGCAACTGGAAACACCATATATTTT. Protein: CASSGGATGNTIYF.

The gene calls are TRBV27 and TRBJ2-3; perhaps TRBD2 as D (6 bases). Germline lookup yields CDR1 MNHEY and CDR2 SMNVEV (reference sequence). V lost 3 bases, J lost 6 bases, and 13 bases lay in between. The CDR3 is made up of 14 amino acids. The CDR3 DNA reads as TGTGCCAGCAGTTTGGCTAGCGCTAGGGATACGCAGTATTTT. Its protein product is CASSLASARDTQYF.

This rearrangement joins TRBV5-6 to TRBJ2-7; unclear D gene. Looked up from germline, CDR1 is SGHDT and CDR2 is YYEEEE. Trimming removed 0 bases from V and 5 bases from J, with 12 bases in between. The CDR3 length is 14 residues. The CDR3 nucleotides are TGTGCCAGCAGCTTGGAAGGTAGCTGGAACGAGCAGTACTTC. Its protein is CASSLEGSWNEQYF.

The chain links TRBV5-6 to TRBJ1-2, with D unclear. The ends were cut back, 0 bases at V and 2 bases at J, with 8 bases in the middle. This CDR3 is 14 amino acids long. The germline V gene has CDR1 SGHDT and CDR2 YYEEEE. The CDR3 region is CASSLGVRNYGYTF. In nucleotides, the CDR3 is TGTGCCAGCAGCTTGGGTGTCAGAAACTATGGCTACACCTTC.

The V gene is TRBV18, the J gene TRBJ2-3, with D possibly being TRBD1 (5 bases). The germline gives CDR1 KGHSH, CDR2 LQKENI. This CDR3 has 14 amino acids. V gave up 6 bases and J gave up 2 bases, with 12 bases separating them. The CDR3 region is CASSTMTVTDTQYF. In nucleotides, the CDR3 is TGTGCCAGCTCTACCATGACAGTCACAGATACGCAGTATTTT.

V usage is TRBV19 and J usage is TRBJ2-2, with no clear D. CDR3 length equals 14 residues. The V end lost 3 bases, the J end lost 0 bases, and 5 bases lay between the germline ends. Germline CDR1 is LNHDA and CDR2 is SQIVND (reference sequence). CDR3 in amino acids: CASSMSTNTGELFF. DNA of the CDR3: TGTGCCAGTAGTATGAGTACGAACACCGGGGAGCTGTTTTTT. The whole variable domain, remainder taken from reference TRBV19 and TRBJ2-2, is DGGITQSPKYLFRKEGQNVTLSCEQNLNHDAMYWYRQDPGQGLRLIYYSQIVNDFQKGDIAEGYSVSREKKESFPLTVTSAQKNPTAFYLCASSMSTNTGELFFGEGSRLTVL.

The chain combines TRBV5-1 with TRBJ1-4; the match to TRBD1 covers 9 bases. This CDR3 has 15 amino acids. Trimming cost V 2 bases and J 5 bases; bases outside gene matches: 4. From germline, CDR1 is SGHRS and CDR2 YFSETQ. CDR3 loop: CASSFGQGWNEKLFF. The CDR3 region has the DNA TGCGCCAGCAGCTTCGGACAGGGGTGGAATGAAAAACTGTTTTTT.

This clone was detected only a few times. This chain links TRBV19 with TRBJ2-3; D is undetermined. Looked up from germline, CDR1 is LNHDA and CDR2 is SQIVND (reference sequence). V lost 1 base, J lost 8 bases, and 16 bases lay in between. This CDR3 is built from 15 residues. CDR3 nucleotide sequence: TGTGCCAGTAGTATAGGGGTCCTGCTTCAGGTTACGCAGTATTTT. Translating gives CASSIGVLLQVTQYF.

The chain is built from TRBV11-3 and TRBJ2-1; 7 nucleotides agree with TRBD2. Germline CDR1 and CDR2: SGHNT and YENEEA. V dropped 1 base and J dropped 9; count of bases not matched to a gene: 3. This CDR3 is built from 13 residues. CDR3 amino acids: CASSLVRGGEQFF. The CDR3 bases are TGTGCCAGCAGCTTAGTGCGCGGGGGTGAGCAGTTCTTC. Supplemented by reference TRBV11-3 and TRBJ2-1, the full variable domain reads EAGVVQSPRYKIIEKKQPVAFWCNPISGHNTLYWYLQNLGQGPELLIRYENEEAVDDSQLPKDRFSAERLKGVDSTLKIQPAELGDSAVYLCASSLVRGGEQFFGPGTRLTVL.

V is TRBV3-1 (or the pseudogene TRBV3-2) and J is TRBJ1-2, with a weak D call TRBD1 (5 bases). Trimming took 1 base from V and 8 from J, leaving 17 bases between them. The CDR3 spans 15 residues. Germline V CDR1 and CDR2: LGHDT, YNNKEL (reference sequence). The CDR3 region is CASSQAGGRVNGYTF. CDR3 nucleotides: TGTGCCAGCAGCCAAGCCGGTGGCAGGGTCAACGGCTACACCTTC.

This chain links TRBV6-5 with TRBJ1-5; weak D call: TRBD1 (5 bases). Germline values: CDR1 MNHEY, CDR2 SVGAGI. This CDR3 comprises 14 residues. Trimming cost V 5 bases and J 5 bases, with 13 bases left between them. The CDR3 protein is CASSPSARDQPQHF. Written as DNA, the CDR3 is TGTGCCAGCAGTCCCTCTGCCAGGGATCAGCCCCAGCATTTT.

This clone was seen a single time. V usage is TRBV5-1 and J usage is TRBJ1-4; perhaps TRBD1 as D (6 bases). Germline assignment: CDR1 SGHRS and CDR2 YFSETQ. Trimming took 6 bases from V and 5 from J, leaving 20 bases between them. The CDR3 spans 16 residues. This CDR3 is CASTPTPGHRNEKLFF. The DNA of the CDR3 is TGCGCCAGCACTCCTACCCCGGGACACCGGAATGAAAAACTGTTTTTT.

The chain combines TRBV10-3 with TRBJ2-7; TRBD2 is a possible D gene (7 bases). The CDR3 runs to 15 residues. Germline V gene sequence: CDR1 ENHRY, CDR2 SYGVKD. The ends were cut back, 0 bases at V and 2 bases at J, with 11 bases in the middle. The CDR3 DNA is TGTGCCATCAGTGAGTCGGGAGGGGGGCCCTACGAGCAGTACTTC. Its translation is CAISESGGGPYEQYF.

The chain uses TRBV28 and TRBJ2-7; 7 bases agree with TRBD1. This CDR3 spans 14 amino acids. The V and J ends lost 3 bases and 0 bases, in that order; junction bases with no gene match: 2. In germline, CDR1 is MDHEN, CDR2 SYDVKM. Here the CDR3 DNA reads TGTGCCAGCAGTTTGGGGACAGCCTCCTACGAGCAGTACTTC. Its translation is CASSLGTASYEQYF.

The chain recombines TRBV7-2 with TRBJ1-6; D call uncertain. V dropped 5 bases and J dropped 0 bases, with 5 bases sitting between them. This CDR3 spans 14 amino acids. Germline assignment: CDR1 SGHTA and CDR2 FQGNSA. The CDR3 DNA follows: TGTGCCAGCAGCGTTAGCTCCTATAATTCACCCCTCCACTTT. This encodes CASSVSSYNSPLHF.

The chain combines TRBV19 with TRBJ2-3; tentatively, D is TRBD1 (5 bases). The CDR3 covers 14 residues. Per the germline V gene, CDR1 is LNHDA and CDR2 is SQIVND (reference sequence). The V and J ends lost 6 bases and 5 bases respectively, with 15 bases between them. The CDR3 bases are TGTGCCAGTAGGTCGCATTCCCAGGGAGATACGCAGTATTTT. Amino acid sequence: CASRSHSQGDTQYF.

V gene TRBV4-1 combines with J gene TRBJ1-5; maybe TRBD1 (6 bases). Deletions cut 0 bases from V and 3 bases from J, with 9 bases between. CDR3 length: 15 amino acids. The V gene's germline CDR1 is MGHRA and CDR2 YSYEKL. CDR3 loop: CASSQDGQLNQPQHF. CDR3 bases: TGCGCCAGCAGCCAAGACGGACAGCTCAATCAGCCCCAGCATTTT.

J is TRBJ1-2 and V is TRBV5-1, with 9 bases matching TRBD1. Looked up from germline, CDR1 is SGHRS and CDR2 is YFSETQ. The CDR3 sequence is 14 residues long. V was pared by 3 bases and J by 6 bases, with 6 bases of the junction left unmatched. CDR3 loop: CASSYRTGEHGYTF. The CDR3 DNA reads TGCGCCAGCAGCTACCGGACAGGGGAGCATGGCTACACCTTC.

Only a few counts were recorded for this clone. This chain links TRBV2 with TRBJ2-1; maybe TRBD2 (7 bases). V was clipped by 3 bases and J by 2 bases, with 11 bases between them. The CDR3 is 15 residues long. Germline V lookup: CDR1 SNHLY, CDR2 FYNNEI. This chain's CDR3 is CASSDWGGPYNEQFF. Here the CDR3 DNA reads TGTGCCAGCAGTGATTGGGGGGGCCCCTACAATGAGCAGTTCTTC.

The chain couples TRBV5-1 to TRBJ2-1, with D tentatively TRBD2 (6 bases). Trimming pared 0 bases from V and 7 bases from J, leaving 14 bases between. Looked up from germline, CDR1 is SGHRS and CDR2 is YFSETQ. The CDR3 runs to 15 residues. CDR3 nucleotides: TGCGCCAGCAGCTTGGCCGCGGGGTTTCGTAATGAGCAGTTCTTC. Translation gives CASSLAAGFRNEQFF.

This clone was observed a few times. This chain connects TRBV2 to TRBJ1-6, with TRBD1 as a possible D gene (6 bases). The CDR3 loop spans 13 amino acids. The germline CDR1 and CDR2 sequences are SNHLY and FYNNEI. V dropped 9 bases and J dropped 6 bases, with 12 bases sitting between them. Here the CDR3 DNA reads TGTGCCAGTAATAGACAGGTTAATTCACCCCTCCACTTT. Its translation: CASNRQVNSPLHF.

J is TRBJ2-2 and V is TRBV28; 8 bases line up with TRBD1. Per the germline V gene, CDR1 is MDHEN and CDR2 is SYDVKM. V shed 4 bases, J shed 3 bases, and the junction held 7 bases outside the gene matches. The CDR3 is made up of 16 amino acids. The chain's CDR3 is CASSSFTDRDTGELFF. CDR3 coding DNA: TGTGCCAGCAGTTCCTTCACGGACAGGGACACCGGGGAGCTGTTTTTT.

This clone was seen just once. The rearrangement joins TRBV29-1 to TRBJ2-1; a possible D gene is TRBD1 (6 bases). V was clipped by 3 bases and J by 2 bases, with 11 bases between them. The CDR3 is made up of 14 amino acids. Looked up from germline, CDR1 is SQVTM and CDR2 is ANQGSEA. The CDR3 DNA reads as TGCAGCGTTGAGGACAGAAACCCCTACAATGAGCAGTTCTTC. Protein: CSVEDRNPYNEQFF.

This sequence joins TRBV6-2 or TRBV6-3 and TRBJ1-5, with D unresolved. The CDR3 loop spans 14 amino acids. Germline V lookup: CDR1 MNHEY, CDR2 SVGEGT. V was pared by 1 base and J by 7 bases, with 11 bases between. The CDR3 DNA sequence: TGTGCCAGCAGTTACTTACAGTTTGAGCAGCCCCAGCATTTT. Translated: CASSYLQFEQPQHF.